This TCR beta chain stems from a study of cytomegalovirus exposure and HLA in healthy donors. The V and J ends lost 0 bases and 2 bases respectively, with 7 bases between them. Germline CDR1 is GTSNPN and CDR2 is SVGIG (reference sequence). The length of the CDR3 is 13 residues. The PCR had 60 Vbeta and 13 Jbeta primers. The repertoire was sequenced with immunoSEQ multiplex PCR; TCRdb's copy has only in-frame clones and lacks some. The sample carries roughly 190,000 clones, under 85% recorded once. Healthy individuals who donated bone marrow served as the donors. The sample consisted of PBMCs. The chain is built from TRBV30 and TRBJ1-1; D gene ambiguous. This clonotype was sampled from a female donor in good health and CMV-seronegative. The CDR3 region is CAWSVLTNTEAFF. The CDR3 bases are TGTGCCTGGAGTGTATTAACTAACACTGAAGCTTTCTTT.